Listed here is a single T cell receptor (beta chain). What it binds is not known. The data stem from a study of T cells after yellow fever vaccination. Study observations and caveats: It was a small share of clonotypes that appeared in both CD4 and CD8 compartments. A large majority of primary-vaccination clones showed up again after the booster (approximately 95% CD4, around 88% CD8).

TCRdb passed the 5' RACE reads through MiXCR, listing each CDR3 protein once. The table lists 100,000 to 150,000 distinct CDR3 sequences, approximately 7% of them singletons. The sequences come from CD4+ T cells sorted from PBMCs, collected around 10 days after the first yellow fever vaccination. This receptor was identified in a man younger than 35 who received the YFV17D yellow fever vaccine.

CDR3 sequence reads: CSAHDRGIYNSPLHF. The CDR3 nucleotides are TGCAGTGCCCATGACAGGGGAATTTATAATTCACCCCTCCACTTT. The genes are TRBV20-1 and TRBJ1-6, with TRBD1 identical over 8 bases. Germline loops: CDR1 DFQATT, CDR2 SNEGSKA (reference sequence). J gave up 4 bases and V 6 bases, and 8 bases lay outside the gene matches. The CDR3 contains 15 residues.